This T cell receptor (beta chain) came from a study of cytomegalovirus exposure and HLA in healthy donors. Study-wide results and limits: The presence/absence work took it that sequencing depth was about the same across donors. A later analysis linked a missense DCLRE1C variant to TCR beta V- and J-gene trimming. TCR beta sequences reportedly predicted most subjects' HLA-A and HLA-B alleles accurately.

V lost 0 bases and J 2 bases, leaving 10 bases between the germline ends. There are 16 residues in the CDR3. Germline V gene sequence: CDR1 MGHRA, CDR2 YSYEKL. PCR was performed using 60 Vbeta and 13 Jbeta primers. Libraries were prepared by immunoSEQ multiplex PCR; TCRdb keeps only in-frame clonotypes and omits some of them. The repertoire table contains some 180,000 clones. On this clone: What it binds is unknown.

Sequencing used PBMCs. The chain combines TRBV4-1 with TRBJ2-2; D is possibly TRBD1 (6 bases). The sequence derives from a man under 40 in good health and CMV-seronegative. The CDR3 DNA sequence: TGCGCCAGCAGCCAAGATCCGGGACAAAACACCGGGGAGCTGTTTTTT. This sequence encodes CASSQDPGQNTGELFF.